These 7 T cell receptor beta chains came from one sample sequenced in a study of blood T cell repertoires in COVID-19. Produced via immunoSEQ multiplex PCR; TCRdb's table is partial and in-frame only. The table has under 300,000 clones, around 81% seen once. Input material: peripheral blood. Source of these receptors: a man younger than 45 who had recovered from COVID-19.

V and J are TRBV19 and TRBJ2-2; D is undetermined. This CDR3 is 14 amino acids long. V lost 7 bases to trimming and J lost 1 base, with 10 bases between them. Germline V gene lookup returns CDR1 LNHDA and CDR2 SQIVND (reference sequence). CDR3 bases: TGTGCCAGTAAGATCCAGATGAACACCGGGGAGCTGTTTTTT. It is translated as CASKIQMNTGELFF.

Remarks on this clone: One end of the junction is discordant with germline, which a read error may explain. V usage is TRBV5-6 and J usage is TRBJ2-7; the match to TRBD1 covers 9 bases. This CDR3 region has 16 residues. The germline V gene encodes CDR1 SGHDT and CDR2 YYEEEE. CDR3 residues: CAGSVFRDRVTYEQYF. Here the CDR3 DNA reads TGTGCCGGCAGCGTGTTCCGGGACAGGGTCACCTACGAGCAGTACTTC.

The CDR3 DNA reads as TGTGCCAGCAGCACAGGGAGGACTAGCGTCCCAGATACGCAGTATTTT. Amino acids: CASSTGRTSVPDTQYF. V gene TRBV7-2 combines with J gene TRBJ2-3, with TRBD2 matching 9 bases. Germline trimming cut 5 bases from V and 4 bases from J; bases unmatched to any gene: 10. Germline V CDR1 and CDR2: SGHTA, FQGNSA. The CDR3 covers 16 residues.

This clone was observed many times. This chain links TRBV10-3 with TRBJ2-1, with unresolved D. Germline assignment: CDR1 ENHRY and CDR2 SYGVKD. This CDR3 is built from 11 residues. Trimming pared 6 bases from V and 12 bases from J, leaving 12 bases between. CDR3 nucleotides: TGTGCCATCAGGCAGACTTCTGGGCAGTTCTTC. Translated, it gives CAIRQTSGQFF.

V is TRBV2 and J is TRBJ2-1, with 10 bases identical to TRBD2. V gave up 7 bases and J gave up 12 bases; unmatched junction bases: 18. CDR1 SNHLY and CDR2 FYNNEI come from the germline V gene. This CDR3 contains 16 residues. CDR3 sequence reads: CASTFDAASGGAGQFF. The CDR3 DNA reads TGTGCCAGCACTTTCGACGCCGCGAGCGGGGGGGCCGGGCAGTTCTTC.

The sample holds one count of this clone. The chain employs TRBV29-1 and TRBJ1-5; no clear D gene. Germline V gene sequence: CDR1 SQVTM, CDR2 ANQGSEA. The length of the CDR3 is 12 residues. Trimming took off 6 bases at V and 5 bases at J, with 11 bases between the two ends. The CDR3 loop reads CSVGGSDQPQHF. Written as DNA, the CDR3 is TGCAGCGTCGGAGGCTCGGATCAGCCCCAGCATTTT.

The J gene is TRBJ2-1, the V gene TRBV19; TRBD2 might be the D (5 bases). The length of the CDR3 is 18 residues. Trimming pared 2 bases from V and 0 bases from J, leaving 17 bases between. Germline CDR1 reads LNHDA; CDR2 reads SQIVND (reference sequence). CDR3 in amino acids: CASSIYGGMGSSYNEQFF. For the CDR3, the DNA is TGTGCCAGTAGTATATACGGCGGAATGGGGAGCTCCTACAATGAGCAGTTCTTC.